The T cell receptor beta chain described here comes from a study of regulatory T cells in long-lasting Graves disease. Findings of the study overall: With some 2,500 shared public clonotypes, persistent patients exceeded new patients, who shared about a thousand. Researchers examined only peripheral blood and not thyroid tissue. Favored gene segments in persistent disease were TRBV28, TRBJ1-2 and TRBJ2-5.

Comments on this clonotype: Its antigen is not identified. It may be a read error: a sequence one base away is much more abundant.

Described time point: persistent/refractory GD, antithyroid drugs over 5 years with positive TRAb. Extracted RNA from PBMCs served as the source of the TCR library. The CDR3 covers 16 residues. Germline loops: CDR1 PRHDT, CDR2 FYEKMQ (reference sequence). The junction had 12 bases not matched to a gene; V was cut back by 5 bases and J by 4 bases. Assembly of TCR beta libraries relied on iRepertoire HTBI primers together with Arm-PCR of CDR3 regions. TCRdb analysed the multiplex PCR reads with MiXCR anew, one entry per CDR3 protein. The repertoire holds about 460,000 distinct CDR3 sequences, with 22% as singletons.

This chain uses TRBV13 with TRBJ2-7; 9 nucleotides agree with TRBD1. Sequenced here: peripheral blood mononuclear cells (PBMCs), sampled when the disease was refractory, from a patient treated with antithyroid drugs. The source of this sequence is a female donor with Graves disease. CDR3 region: CASSPQDRGKEYEQYF. The CDR3 region has the DNA TGTGCCAGCAGCCCCCAGGACAGGGGAAAGGAATACGAGCAGTACTTC.